This entry features one T cell receptor (beta chain) sequence. Its antigen is not known. Trimming shortened V by 8 bases and J by 0 bases, and 17 bases separated the two germline ends. Germline CDR1 and CDR2: MNHEY and SMNVEV (reference sequence). The CDR3 totals 15 residues. The data were obtained in a study of cytomegalovirus exposure and HLA in healthy donors. Whole-study findings and limits: Later analysis found that TCR beta chains associated with HLA were more clonally expanded than other, equally common chains.

The PCR made use of 60 Vbeta and 13 Jbeta primers. Measured with immunoSEQ multiplex PCR; TCRdb has only the in-frame clones, and not every one. The sample lists about 150,000 clones, 82% seen once, with 6.6% in the top ten. This cohort consisted of healthy bone marrow donors. The material sequenced was PBMCs. This rearrangement joins TRBV27 to TRBJ2-7; TRBD1 is a possible D gene (7 bases). The clonotype was recovered from a woman in her forties or fifties in good health and CMV-seropositive. The CDR3 nucleotides read TGTGCCAGCGGGAGGCCCAGGACAGGCTCCTACGAGCAGTACTTC. The encoded protein is CASGRPRTGSYEQYF.